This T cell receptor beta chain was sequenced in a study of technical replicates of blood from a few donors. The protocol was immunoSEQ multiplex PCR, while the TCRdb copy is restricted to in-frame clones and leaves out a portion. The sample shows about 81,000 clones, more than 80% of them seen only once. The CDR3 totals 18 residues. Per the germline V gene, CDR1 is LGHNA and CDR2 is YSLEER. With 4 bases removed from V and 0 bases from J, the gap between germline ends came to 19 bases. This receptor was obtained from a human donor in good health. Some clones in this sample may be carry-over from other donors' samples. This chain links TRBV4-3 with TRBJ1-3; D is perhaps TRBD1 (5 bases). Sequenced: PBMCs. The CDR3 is CASSRGAAGRTSGNTIYF. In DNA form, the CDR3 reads TGCGCCAGCAGCCGCGGGGCGGCAGGGAGGACCTCTGGAAACACCATATATTTT.